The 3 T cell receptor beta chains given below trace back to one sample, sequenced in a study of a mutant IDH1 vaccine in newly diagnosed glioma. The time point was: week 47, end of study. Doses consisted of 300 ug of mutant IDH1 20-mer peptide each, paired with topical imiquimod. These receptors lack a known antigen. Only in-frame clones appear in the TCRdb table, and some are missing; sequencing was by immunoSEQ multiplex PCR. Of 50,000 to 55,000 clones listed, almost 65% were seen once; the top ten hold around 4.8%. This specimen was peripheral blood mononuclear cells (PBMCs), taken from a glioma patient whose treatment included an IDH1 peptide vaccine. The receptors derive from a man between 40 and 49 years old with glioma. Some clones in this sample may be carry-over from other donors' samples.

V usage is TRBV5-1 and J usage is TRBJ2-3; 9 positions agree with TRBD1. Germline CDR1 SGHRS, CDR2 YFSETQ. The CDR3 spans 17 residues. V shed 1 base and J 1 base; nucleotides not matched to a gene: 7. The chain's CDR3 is CASSLSPTGGGTDTQYF. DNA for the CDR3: TGCGCCAGCAGCTTGTCCCCGACAGGGGGGGGCACAGATACGCAGTATTTT.

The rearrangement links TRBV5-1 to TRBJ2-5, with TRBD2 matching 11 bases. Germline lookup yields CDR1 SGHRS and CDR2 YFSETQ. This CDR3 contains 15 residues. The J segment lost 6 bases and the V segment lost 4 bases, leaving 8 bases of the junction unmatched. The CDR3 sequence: CASSVLAGEEKTQYF. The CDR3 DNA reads TGCGCCAGCAGCGTACTAGCGGGGGAGGAAAAGACCCAGTACTTC.

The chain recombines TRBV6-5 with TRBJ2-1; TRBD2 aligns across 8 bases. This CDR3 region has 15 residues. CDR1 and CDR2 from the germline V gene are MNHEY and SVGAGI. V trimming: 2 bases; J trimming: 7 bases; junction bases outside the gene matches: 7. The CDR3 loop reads CASSYRTVAGNEQFF. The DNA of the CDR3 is TGTGCCAGCAGTTACCGGACGGTAGCGGGGAATGAGCAGTTCTTC.